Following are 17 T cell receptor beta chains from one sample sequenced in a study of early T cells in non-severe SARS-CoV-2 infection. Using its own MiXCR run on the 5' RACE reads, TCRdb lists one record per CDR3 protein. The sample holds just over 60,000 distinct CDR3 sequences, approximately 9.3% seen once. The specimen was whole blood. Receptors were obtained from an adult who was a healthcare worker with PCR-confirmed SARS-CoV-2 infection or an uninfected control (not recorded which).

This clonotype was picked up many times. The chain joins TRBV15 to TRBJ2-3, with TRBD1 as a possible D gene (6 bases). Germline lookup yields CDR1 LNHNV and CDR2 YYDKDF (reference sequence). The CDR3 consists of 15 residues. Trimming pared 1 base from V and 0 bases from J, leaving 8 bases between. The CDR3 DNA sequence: TGTGCCACCAGCAGAGTAGGACAGAGCACAGATACGCAGTATTTT. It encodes CATSRVGQSTDTQYF.

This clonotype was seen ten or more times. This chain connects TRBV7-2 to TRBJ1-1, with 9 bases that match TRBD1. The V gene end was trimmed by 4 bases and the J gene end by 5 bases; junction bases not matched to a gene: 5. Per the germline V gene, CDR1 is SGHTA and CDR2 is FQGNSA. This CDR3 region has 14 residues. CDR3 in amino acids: CASSWGQGRTEAFF. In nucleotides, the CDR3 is TGTGCCAGCAGCTGGGGACAGGGTAGGACTGAAGCTTTCTTT.

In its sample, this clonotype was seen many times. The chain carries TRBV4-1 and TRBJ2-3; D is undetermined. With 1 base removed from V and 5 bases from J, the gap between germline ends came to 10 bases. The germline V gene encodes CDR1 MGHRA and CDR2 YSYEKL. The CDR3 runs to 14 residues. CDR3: CASSQGVSGDTQYF. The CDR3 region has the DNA TGCGCCAGCAGCCAAGGGGTGTCAGGAGATACGCAGTATTTT.

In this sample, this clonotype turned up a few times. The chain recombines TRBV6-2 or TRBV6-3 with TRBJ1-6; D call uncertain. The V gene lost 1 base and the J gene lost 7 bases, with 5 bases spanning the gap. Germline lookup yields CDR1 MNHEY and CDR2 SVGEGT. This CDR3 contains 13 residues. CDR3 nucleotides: TGTGCCAGCAGTTACTTAACGAATTCACCCCTCCACTTT. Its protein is CASSYLTNSPLHF.

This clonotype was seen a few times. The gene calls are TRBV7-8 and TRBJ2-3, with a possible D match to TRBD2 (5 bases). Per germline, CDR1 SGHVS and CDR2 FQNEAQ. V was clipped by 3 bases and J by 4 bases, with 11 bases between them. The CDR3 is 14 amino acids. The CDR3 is CASSFSSRSDTQYF. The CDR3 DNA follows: TGTGCCAGCAGCTTCTCTAGCCGGTCAGATACGCAGTATTTT.

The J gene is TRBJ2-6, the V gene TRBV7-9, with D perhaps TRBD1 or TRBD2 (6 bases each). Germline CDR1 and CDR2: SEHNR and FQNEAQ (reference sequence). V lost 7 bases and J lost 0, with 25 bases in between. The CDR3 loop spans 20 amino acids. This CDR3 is CASTPDRRGGKSSGANVLTF. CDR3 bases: TGTGCCAGCACCCCGGATCGTCGAGGGGGGAAGAGCTCTGGGGCCAACGTCCTGACTTTC.

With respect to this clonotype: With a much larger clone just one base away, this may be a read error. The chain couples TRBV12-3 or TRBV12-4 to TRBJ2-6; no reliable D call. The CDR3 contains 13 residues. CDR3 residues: CVGRGSGANVLTF. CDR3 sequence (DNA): TGTGTCGGGCGAGGATCTGGGGCCAACGTCCTGACTTTC.

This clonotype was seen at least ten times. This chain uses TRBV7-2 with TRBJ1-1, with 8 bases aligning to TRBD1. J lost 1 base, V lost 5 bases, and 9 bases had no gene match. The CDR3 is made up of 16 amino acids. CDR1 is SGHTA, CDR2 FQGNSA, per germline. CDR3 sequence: CASSKRQGTKNTEAFF. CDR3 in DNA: TGTGCCAGCAGCAAACGACAGGGGACGAAGAACACTGAAGCTTTCTTT.

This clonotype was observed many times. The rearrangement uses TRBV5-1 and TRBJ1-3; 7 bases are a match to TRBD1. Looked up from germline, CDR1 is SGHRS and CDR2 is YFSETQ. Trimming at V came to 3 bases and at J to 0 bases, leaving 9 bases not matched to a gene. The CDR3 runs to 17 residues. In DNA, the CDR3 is TGCGCCAGCAGCTGGCGAGGGACAGATAACTCTGGAAACACCATATATTTT. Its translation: CASSWRGTDNSGNTIYF.

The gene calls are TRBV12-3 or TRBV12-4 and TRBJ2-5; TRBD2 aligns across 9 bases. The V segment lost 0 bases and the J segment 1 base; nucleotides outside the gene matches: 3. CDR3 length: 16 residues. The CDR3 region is CASSLAVLAGQETQYF. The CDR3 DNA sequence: TGTGCCAGCAGTTTAGCCGTACTAGCGGGCCAAGAGACCCAGTACTTC.

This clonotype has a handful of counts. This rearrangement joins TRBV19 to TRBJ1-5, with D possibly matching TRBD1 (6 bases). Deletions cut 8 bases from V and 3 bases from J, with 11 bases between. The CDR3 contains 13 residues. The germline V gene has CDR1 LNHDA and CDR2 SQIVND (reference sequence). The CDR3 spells CASEGQLNQPQHF. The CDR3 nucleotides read TGTGCCAGTGAAGGACAGCTCAATCAGCCCCAGCATTTT.

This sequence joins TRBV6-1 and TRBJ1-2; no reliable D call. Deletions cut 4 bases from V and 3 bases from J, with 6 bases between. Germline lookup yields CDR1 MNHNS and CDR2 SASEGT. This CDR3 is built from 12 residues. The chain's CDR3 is CASSGQYYGYTF. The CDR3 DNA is TGTGCCAGCAGTGGTCAGTACTATGGCTACACCTTC.

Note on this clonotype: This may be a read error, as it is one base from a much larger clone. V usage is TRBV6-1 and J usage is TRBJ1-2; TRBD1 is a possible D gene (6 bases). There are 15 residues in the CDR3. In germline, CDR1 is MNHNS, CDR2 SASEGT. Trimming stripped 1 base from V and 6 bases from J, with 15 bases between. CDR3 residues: CASSEVSDRTNGYTF. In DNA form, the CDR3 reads TGTGCCAGCAGTGAAGTATCTGACAGGACTAATGGCTACACCTTC.

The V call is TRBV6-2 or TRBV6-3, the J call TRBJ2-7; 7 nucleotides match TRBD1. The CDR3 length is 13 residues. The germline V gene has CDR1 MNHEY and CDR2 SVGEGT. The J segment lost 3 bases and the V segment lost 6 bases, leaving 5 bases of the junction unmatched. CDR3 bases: TGTGCCAGCAGGAAGTCAGGGGGCTACGAGCAGTACGTC. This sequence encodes CASRKSGGYEQYV.

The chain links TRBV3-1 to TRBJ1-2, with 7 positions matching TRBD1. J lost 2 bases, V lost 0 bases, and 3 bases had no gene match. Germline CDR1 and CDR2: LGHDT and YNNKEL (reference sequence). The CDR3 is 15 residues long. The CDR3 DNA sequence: TGTGCCAGCAGCCAAGATCTGGACAGGAACTATGGCTACACCTTC. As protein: CASSQDLDRNYGYTF.

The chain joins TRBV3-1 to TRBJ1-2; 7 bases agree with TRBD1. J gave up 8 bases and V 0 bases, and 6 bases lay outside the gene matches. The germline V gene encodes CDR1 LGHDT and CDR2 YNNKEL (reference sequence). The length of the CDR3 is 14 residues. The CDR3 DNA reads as TGTGCCAGCAGCCAAGATCGACAGGGTGTAGGCTACACCTTC. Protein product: CASSQDRQGVGYTF.

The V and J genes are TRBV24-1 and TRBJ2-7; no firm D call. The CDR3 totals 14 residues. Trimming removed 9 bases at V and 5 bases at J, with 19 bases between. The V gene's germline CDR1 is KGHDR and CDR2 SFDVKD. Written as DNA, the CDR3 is TGTGCCACCGGACGAAGACCCCCTCGGCACGAGCAGTACGTC. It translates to CATGRRPPRHEQYV.